These 17 T cell receptor beta chains were all obtained from the same sample, sequenced in a study of T cell responses to AZD1222 COVID-19 vaccine (dated by TCRdb to the early 2020s). The library was obtained by the immunoSEQ multiplex PCR assay. The source is immuneACCESS, and TCRdb retained only in-frame sequences with V and J called. Part of the clones is not carried over; for the studies checked, unresolved V genes explain less than half of this, and the remainder is unexplained. The sample yields more than 250,000 clones; approximately 95% were counted once. The top ten constitute 0.55% of the sample. The time point label for this specimen denotes: baseline before first vaccination. Sample: peripheral blood, taken on day 0 of AZD1222 vaccination. These receptors all stem from an adult in good health.

J is TRBJ1-1 and V is TRBV11-2, with D possibly TRBD1 on 5 matching bases. Germline CDR1 SGHAT, CDR2 FQNNGV. The CDR3 is 13 amino acids. The V end lost 6 bases, the J end lost 6 bases, and 14 bases lay between the germline ends. The CDR3 spells CASRQTVDPEAFF. The CDR3 DNA reads TGTGCCAGCAGGCAGACAGTCGATCCTGAAGCTTTCTTT.

V gene TRBV20-1 combines with J gene TRBJ2-6; D remains ambiguous. This CDR3 is built from 14 residues. V was pared by 3 bases and J by 0 bases, with 6 bases between. Germline CDR1 and CDR2: DFQATT and SNEGSKA (reference sequence). The CDR3 sequence is CSASPTSGANVLTF. CDR3 in DNA: TGCAGTGCTAGTCCGACCTCTGGGGCCAACGTCCTGACTTTC.

The rearrangement uses TRBV28 and TRBJ2-7, with D hard to call. Germline loops: CDR1 MDHEN, CDR2 SYDVKM. The germline V and J ends were trimmed by 1 base and 10 bases, with 14 bases remaining between them. This CDR3 spans 13 amino acids. The CDR3 protein is CASSLSVPAEQYF. DNA for the CDR3: TGTGCCAGCAGTTTATCCGTGCCCGCGGAACAGTACTTC.

The chain links TRBV24-1 to TRBJ1-1; D is possibly TRBD1 (6 bases). This CDR3 has 16 residues. Germline assignment: CDR1 KGHDR and CDR2 SFDVKD. Trimming cost V 7 bases and J 1 base, with 18 bases left between them. The CDR3 region is CATRGAAYRPNTEAFF. DNA of the CDR3: TGTGCCACCAGGGGGGCGGCATATCGGCCGAACACTGAAGCTTTCTTT.

The V gene is TRBV5-1, the J gene TRBJ2-3; 9 bases agree with TRBD1. This CDR3 spans 15 amino acids. CDR1 is SGHRS, CDR2 YFSETQ, per germline. V trimming: 3 bases; J trimming: 0 bases; junction bases outside the gene matches: 2. CDR3 sequence reads: CASSWTGVSTDTQYF. In DNA, the CDR3 is TGCGCCAGCAGCTGGACAGGGGTGAGCACAGATACGCAGTATTTT.

The chain carries TRBV4-3 and TRBJ2-7; D might be TRBD2 (6 bases). Germline loops: CDR1 LGHNA, CDR2 YSLEER. This CDR3 has 19 residues. The V end was cut by 0 bases, the J end by 4 bases, with 25 bases between. Here the CDR3 DNA reads TGCGCCAGCAGCCAAGAGGTGGGTGGCCGAGGGCTAGCGAAGTACGAGCAGTACTTC. Translated, it gives CASSQEVGGRGLAKYEQYF.

This clone was recorded once. J is TRBJ2-3 and V is TRBV7-2; the D gene is possibly TRBD1 (6 bases). Germline assignment: CDR1 SGHTA and CDR2 FQGNSA. The CDR3 extends over 15 amino acids. Between the trimmed V and J ends, which lost 6 bases and 2 bases, there was a span of 15 bases. CDR3 sequence (DNA): TGTGCCAGCAGATCCGCAGGGGCCGTCACAGATACGCAGTATTTT. This sequence encodes CASRSAGAVTDTQYF.

The CDR3 DNA follows: TGTGCCAGCAGCGACAGGGGCGATGGCTACACCTTC. Amino acids: CASSDRGDGYTF. The chain uses TRBV6-5 and TRBJ1-2, with 8 bases aligning to TRBD1. CDR1 and CDR2 (germline): MNHEY, SVGAGI. The CDR3 length is 12 residues. The V segment lost 6 bases and the J segment 6 bases; nucleotides outside the gene matches: 3.

Here the CDR3 reads CASSLEGGVGSPLHF. In DNA form, the CDR3 reads TGTGCCAGCAGCTTAGAGGGAGGGGTTGGATCACCCCTCCACTTT. J is TRBJ1-6 and V is TRBV7-9; maybe TRBD1 (5 bases). Trimming left V 1 base short and J 10 bases short, with 14 bases between. Per the germline V gene, CDR1 is SEHNR and CDR2 is FQNEAQ (reference sequence). The CDR3 covers 15 residues.

The rearrangement uses TRBV19 and TRBJ2-3, with 10 bases matching TRBD2. This CDR3 region has 15 residues. With V trimmed by 4 bases and J by 2 bases, 3 bases remained unmatched. Germline CDR1 reads LNHDA; CDR2 reads SQIVND (reference sequence). CDR3 amino acids: CASSTSGGNTDTQYF. The CDR3 nucleotides read TGTGCCAGTAGTACTAGCGGGGGAAACACAGATACGCAGTATTTT. Using reference TRBV19 and TRBJ2-3 for the parts outside the CDR3, the full variable domain is DGGITQSPKYLFRKEGQNVTLSCEQNLNHDAMYWYRQDPGQGLRLIYYSQIVNDFQKGDIAEGYSVSREKKESFPLTVTSAQKNPTAFYLCASSTSGGNTDTQYFGPGTRLTVL.

The chain recombines TRBV27 with TRBJ1-5, with a weak D call TRBD1 (5 bases). The germline V and J ends were trimmed by 2 bases and 7 bases, with 15 bases remaining between them. The CDR3 totals 15 residues. Germline CDR1 MNHEY, CDR2 SMNVEV (reference sequence). CDR3 DNA sequence: TGTGCCAGCAGTTTAGGCCAGGGCGGAACGCAGCCCCAGCATTTT. Amino acid sequence: CASSLGQGGTQPQHF.

The chain carries TRBV7-8 and TRBJ1-5; tentative D call: TRBD1 (5 bases). V was clipped by 5 bases and J by 0 bases, with 14 bases between them. Germline lookup yields CDR1 SGHVS and CDR2 FQNEAQ. CDR3 length: 16 residues. The DNA of the CDR3 is TGTGCCAGCAGCGCCGGGGCGAGTTTTAGCAATCAGCCCCAGCATTTT. It is translated as CASSAGASFSNQPQHF. The complete variable domain, with remaining parts taken from reference TRBV7-8 and TRBJ1-5, reads GAGVSQSPRYKVAKRGQDVALRCDPISGHVSLFWYQQALGQGPEFLTYFQNEAQLDKSGLPSDRFFAERPEGSVSTLKIQRTQQEDSAVYLCASSAGASFSNQPQHFGDGTRLSIL.

This clone was seen a single time. The rearrangement links TRBV6-5 to TRBJ2-1; 12 bases agree with TRBD1. Germline V CDR1 and CDR2: MNHEY, SVGAGI. There are 16 residues in the CDR3. The V gene end was trimmed by 0 bases and the J gene end by 6 bases; junction bases not matched to a gene: 3. The CDR3 here is CASSYSGQGASNEQFF. CDR3 DNA: TGTGCCAGCAGTTACTCGGGACAGGGGGCGTCCAATGAGCAGTTCTTC.

This chain uses TRBV6-6 with TRBJ2-7, with 10 bases lining up with TRBD1. There are 14 residues in the CDR3. Germline V CDR1 and CDR2: MNHNY, SVGAGI (reference sequence). V lost 6 bases to trimming and J lost 5 bases; unmatched junction nucleotides: 7. CDR3 residues: CASSPGQGSHEQYF. Written as DNA, the CDR3 is TGTGCCAGCAGCCCGGGACAGGGGAGTCACGAGCAGTACTTC.

The CDR3 nucleotides read TGCAGTGCTAGACCTCCGGGACGGATTTTCTTC. This codes for CSARPPGRIFF. The V and J genes are TRBV20-1 and TRBJ2-1; D assignment may be TRBD1 or TRBD2 (5 bases each). V was pared by 2 bases and J by 16 bases, with 15 bases between. The CDR3 consists of 11 residues. Per the germline V gene, CDR1 is DFQATT and CDR2 is SNEGSKA (reference sequence).

Notes on this clone: The sample holds other DNA sequences that translate to the same CDR3. The chain is built from TRBV20-1 and TRBJ1-2, with D unresolved. The V end was cut by 3 bases, the J end by 6 bases, with 5 bases between. CDR1 and CDR2 (germline): DFQATT, SNEGSKA (reference sequence). The CDR3 runs to 10 residues. The CDR3 bases are TGCAGTGCTAGTCGCGATGGCTACACCTTC. It codes for CSASRDGYTF.

The chain has TRBV7-9 and TRBJ1-1; the D is unclear. This CDR3 contains 13 residues. Germline V CDR1 and CDR2: SEHNR, FQNEAQ (reference sequence). The V and J ends lost 0 bases and 3 bases respectively, with 5 bases between them. CDR3 residues: CASSLASDTEAFF. In DNA form, the CDR3 reads TGTGCCAGCAGCTTAGCGTCGGACACTGAAGCTTTCTTT.